A single sample gave rise to the 28 T cell receptor beta chains below, sequenced in a study of tumor-infiltrating lymphocytes in primary liver carcinoma. The researchers obtained blood RNA from unsorted whole blood and also extracted germline DNA. With 500 ng total RNA as template and a constant-region primer, TCR beta cDNA was made. Generation of the TCR beta libraries relied on three nested multiplex PCR rounds using slightly modified ARM-PCR. The opening two PCR rounds, around 10 cycles each, paired TRBV1-TRBV30 forward primers with a C-beta reverse primer. Using its own MiXCR run on the multiplex PCR reads, TCRdb lists one record per CDR3 protein. The data hold more than 150,000 distinct CDR3 sequences, with around 60% observed a single time. Sequenced: peripheral blood. The receptors originated from a man aged 40-55 years with primary liver carcinoma and hepatitis B virus infection.

A remark on this clonotype: One end of the junction varies from germline; a read error may be responsible. V is TRBV11-2 and J is TRBJ1-2, with a tentative D call TRBD1 (5 bases). CDR1 SGHAT and CDR2 FQNNGV come from the germline V gene. There are 17 residues in the CDR3. The CDR3: CASSSNRGHGPHHGYTF. The CDR3 coding sequence is TGTGCCAGCAGCTCCAACCGGGGCCACGGGCCCCATCATGGCTACACTTTC.

Concerning this clonotype itself: In this CDR3 the conserved last residue, phenylalanine or tryptophan, is missing, so a read error is likely. The V call is TRBV12-3 or TRBV12-4, the J call TRBJ2-1; 8 nucleotides agree with TRBD1. The CDR3 spans 15 residues. Germline trimming cut 1 base from V and 8 bases from J; bases unmatched to any gene: 7. CDR3: CASSLGQGWSDEQFV. CDR3 bases: TGTGCCAGCAGTTTAGGACAGGGGTGGAGCGATGAGCAGTTCGTC.

This clonotype was found many times. Compared with germline, one end of the junction differs, possibly owing to a read error. This sequence joins TRBV4-2 and TRBJ2-1; 8 nucleotides match TRBD1. Germline V gives CDR1 LGHNA, CDR2 YNFKEQ. This CDR3 comprises 11 residues. The CDR3: CASSGGDRMLF. In DNA form, the CDR3 reads TGTGCCAGCTCTGGCGGGGACAGGATGCTCTTC.

A few counts support this clonotype. The V and J genes are TRBV12-3 or TRBV12-4 and TRBJ2-5; D not resolved. The CDR3 spans 12 residues. V shed 3 bases and J shed 5 bases, with 7 bases lying between them. CDR3 protein: CASSFDGETQYF. CDR3 sequence (DNA): TGTGCCAGCAGTTTTGATGGTGAGACCCAGTACTTC.

There are a few counts of this clonotype. DNA of the CDR3: TGTGCCATCAGTGAGTCCCCAGGAGCAAAAAACACTGAAGCTTTCTTT. Translation gives CAISESPGAKNTEAFF. The rearrangement links TRBV10-3 to TRBJ1-1, with D uncertain. V shed 0 bases and J shed 2 bases, with 13 bases lying between them. Germline V gives CDR1 ENHRY, CDR2 SYGVKD. The CDR3 contains 16 residues.

This clonotype was seen once. This chain links TRBV29-1 with TRBJ2-7, with D perhaps TRBD1 (6 bases). The germline gives CDR1 SQVTM, CDR2 ANQGSEA. The CDR3 is 13 residues long. V was trimmed by 5 bases and J by 0 bases, leaving 11 bases between them. CDR3 protein: CSVSPGDSYEQYF. The CDR3 DNA reads as TGCAGCGTTTCCCCAGGGGACTCCTACGAGCAGTACTTC.

As to this clonotype: A read error may account for a junction end that differs from germline. The rearrangement links TRBV4-1 to TRBJ1-4; maybe TRBD1 (5 bases). CDR1 and CDR2 from the germline V gene are MGHRA and YSYEKL. The CDR3 consists of 15 residues. In DNA form, the CDR3 reads TGCCCCAGCCGCCAGATCTTCGGGAGGGACGAAAAACTGTTTTTT. This sequence encodes CPSRQIFGRDEKLFF.

A remark on this clonotype: At one end, the junction sequence differs from germline, possibly due to a read error. This chain uses TRBV11-2 with TRBJ2-7, with 8 bases lining up with TRBD2. This CDR3 is 17 amino acids long. CDR1 and CDR2 from the germline V gene are SGHAT and FQNNGV. For the CDR3, the DNA is TGTGCCAGCAGCTCCCTCCGGCGAGATCGGGAGGGTTACGAGCAATACTTC. This gives the protein CASSSLRRDREGYEQYF.

The chain has TRBV7-9 and TRBJ2-1; 10 bases align to TRBD1. The CDR3 covers 15 residues. Trimming removed 7 bases from V and 8 bases from J; junction bases left unmatched: 11. Germline V CDR1 and CDR2: SEHNR, FQNEAQ (reference sequence). CDR3 in DNA: TGTGCCAGCAAGCCCCCGGGACAGGGGAGCGATGAGCAGTTCTTC. Translating gives CASKPPGQGSDEQFF.

This clonotype has more than one count but fewer than ten. The chain carries TRBV4-2 and TRBJ2-1; TRBD2 might be the D (5 bases). The CDR3 length is 16 residues. Germline V CDR1 and CDR2: LGHNA, YNFKEQ. Trimming pared 6 bases from V and 0 bases from J, leaving 15 bases between. The CDR3 spells CASSPTNGISYNEQFF. The CDR3 DNA follows: TGTGCCAGCAGTCCGACTAACGGGATCTCCTACAATGAGCAGTTCTTC.

Worth noting for this clonotype: Lacking the conserved final phenylalanine or tryptophan, this CDR3 likely reflects a read error. The chain uses TRBV11-1 and TRBJ2-7; D is undetermined. Germline CDR1 SGHAT, CDR2 FQDESV (reference sequence). The CDR3 consists of 16 residues. The CDR3 reads CASNLRFDYGTYEQYP. The CDR3 bases are TGTGCCAGCAACTTACGTTTTGATTACGGTACCTACGAGCAGTACCCC.

Concerning this clonotype: A much larger clone lies one base from this, so it may be a read error. V and J are TRBV29-1 and TRBJ2-3; D is unclear. Germline V gene lookup returns CDR1 SQVTM and CDR2 ANQGSEA. There are 13 residues in the CDR3. The CDR3: CSVEDRSTDMQYF. The DNA for the CDR3 is TGCAGCGTTGAAGATCGTAGCACAGATATGCAGTATTTT.

This sequence joins TRBV5-5 and TRBJ1-4, with D unresolved. V shed 2 bases and J shed 1 base, with 6 bases lying between them. The germline V gene encodes CDR1 SGHKS and CDR2 YYEKEE (reference sequence). The length of the CDR3 is 14 residues. The chain's CDR3 is CASSFLITNEKLFF. As DNA, the CDR3 is TGTGCCAGCAGCTTTTTGATAACTAATGAAAAACTGTTTTTT. The whole variable domain, remainder taken from reference TRBV5-5 and TRBJ1-4, is DAGVTQSPTHLIKTRGQQVTLRCSPISGHKSVSWYQQVLGQGPQFIFQYYEKEERGRGNFPDRFSARQFPNYSSELNVNALLLGDSALYLCASSFLITNEKLFFGSGTQLSVL.

The rearrangement uses TRBV29-1 and TRBJ2-7; D unclear. Germline CDR1 reads SQVTM; CDR2 reads ANQGSEA. The CDR3 consists of 13 residues. Trimming stripped 0 bases from V and 5 bases from J, with 11 bases between. The CDR3 coding sequence is TGCAGCGTTGAAGAGACCATTGGCAACGAGCAGTACTTC. This gives the protein CSVEETIGNEQYF.

The J gene is TRBJ2-5, the V gene TRBV6-4; 9 positions match TRBD2. J was trimmed by 3 bases and V by 6 bases; bases with no gene match: 2. This CDR3 contains 13 residues. Germline loops: CDR1 MRHNA, CDR2 SNTAGT. CDR3 nucleotide sequence: TGTGCCAGCAGCCGGACTAGCGAAGAGACCCAGTACTTC. This gives the protein CASSRTSEETQYF.

A single count supports this clonotype. This chain joins TRBV4-1 and TRBJ1-5, with D hard to call. The CDR3 loop spans 15 amino acids. From germline, CDR1 is MGHRA and CDR2 YSYEKL. The V end lost 4 bases, the J end lost 6 bases, and 16 bases lay between the germline ends. The CDR3 DNA reads as TGCGCCAGCAGCCCAACAGACCCTGGCGGTCAGCCCCAGCATTTT. Protein: CASSPTDPGGQPQHF.

This clonotype showed up many times. Here the CDR3 reads CSVETPGQGDEQYF. DNA for the CDR3: TGCAGCGTTGAAACCCCCGGGCAGGGTGACGAGCAGTACTTC. This chain joins TRBV29-1 and TRBJ2-7, with TRBD1 as a possible D gene (5 bases). The CDR3 has 14 residues. Germline lookup yields CDR1 SQVTM and CDR2 ANQGSEA. Trimming shortened V by 2 bases and J by 5 bases, and 16 bases separated the two germline ends.

This rearrangement joins TRBV12-3 or TRBV12-4 to TRBJ1-1, with D unclear. The CDR3 sequence is 14 residues long. V was cut by 2 bases and J by 1 base, with 8 bases left in between. CDR3 DNA sequence: TGTGCCAGCAGTTTACGAGGAGGGAACACTGAAGCTTTCTTT. Translating it yields CASSLRGGNTEAFF.

The J gene is TRBJ1-1, the V gene TRBV14; no reliable D call. This CDR3 has 16 amino acids. The ends were cut back, 0 bases at V and 4 bases at J, with 15 bases in the middle. From germline, CDR1 is SGHDN and CDR2 FVKESK. Here the CDR3 reads CASSQDKWEFVTEAFF. For the CDR3, the DNA is TGTGCCAGCAGCCAAGATAAATGGGAATTTGTCACTGAAGCTTTCTTT.

A note on this clonotype: One end of the junction fails to match germline, which may point to a read error. This chain connects TRBV5-5 to TRBJ2-1; 7 bases map to TRBD2. CDR1 is SGHKS, CDR2 YYEKEE, per germline (reference sequence). The CDR3 has 16 amino acids. CDR3 sequence reads: CVSSSATRTSYYEQFF. Written as DNA, the CDR3 is TGTGTCAGCAGCTCGGCTACCCGGACTAGTTACTATGAGCAGTTCTTC.

This clonotype was seen at least ten times. The gene calls are TRBV6-1 and TRBJ2-5; either TRBD1 or TRBD2 may supply D (5 bases each). Germline V gene data show CDR1 as MNHNS and CDR2 as SASEGT. The CDR3 has 13 residues. V lost 7 bases, J lost 1 base, and 10 bases lay in between. The CDR3 spells CASTREIQETQYF. The CDR3 DNA follows: TGTGCCAGCACCAGGGAGATCCAAGAGACCCAGTACTTC.

This clonotype was counted only a few times. The chain combines TRBV10-2 with TRBJ2-7; D not certain. V lost 0 bases to trimming and J lost 4 bases, with 7 bases between them. CDR3 size: 13 residues. Per germline, CDR1 WSHSY and CDR2 SAAADI. In DNA form, the CDR3 reads TGCGCCAGCAGTGAGTCGATGGGTTACGAGCAGTACTTC. It encodes CASSESMGYEQYF.

The chain employs TRBV29-1 and TRBJ1-2; a possible D gene is TRBD1 (6 bases). CDR3 length: 13 amino acids. Germline CDR1 reads SQVTM; CDR2 reads ANQGSEA. Trimming shortened V by 4 bases and J by 2 bases, and 11 bases separated the two germline ends. The CDR3 loop is CSVALGQNYGYTF. CDR3 DNA: TGCAGCGTTGCCCTAGGACAGAACTATGGCTACACCTTC.

The chain couples TRBV20-1 to TRBJ2-1; D is unresolved. The V end was cut by 6 bases, the J end by 0 bases, with 24 bases between. Germline CDR1 reads DFQATT; CDR2 reads SNEGSKA (reference sequence). This CDR3 has 18 amino acids. This CDR3 reads CSAVAPYFPLCSYNEQFF. The CDR3 DNA sequence: TGCAGTGCCGTAGCCCCATACTTCCCACTGTGCTCCTACAATGAGCAGTTCTTC.

This clonotype came up many times. Here the CDR3 reads CASSSLSGSYEQYF. CDR3 nucleotide sequence: TGTGCCAGCAGCTCCCTGTCCGGGTCCTACGAGCAGTACTTC. This sequence joins TRBV11-2 and TRBJ2-7; no clear D. The V and J ends lost 4 bases and 1 base respectively, with 11 bases between them. The CDR3 loop spans 14 amino acids. Germline V gives CDR1 SGHAT, CDR2 FQNNGV.

With respect to this clonotype: A junction end diverges from the germline sequence, so it may reflect a read error. The chain recombines TRBV6-5 with TRBJ1-1; D remains ambiguous. CDR1 is MNHEY and CDR2 is SVGAGI in the germline V gene. The CDR3 has 11 amino acids. The chain's CDR3 is CASRHDTGAFF. CDR3 DNA sequence: TGTGCCTCCCGACACGACACTGGAGCTTTCTTT.

CDR3 sequence: CASSWVGGSGSTDTQYF. The CDR3 region has the DNA TGTGCCAGCAGTTGGGTCGGGGGGTCGGGGAGCACAGATACGCAGTATTTT. This chain connects TRBV28 to TRBJ2-3; TRBD2 matches 7 bases. CDR3 length: 17 amino acids. The junction had 10 bases not matched to a gene; V was cut back by 4 bases and J by 0 bases. Looked up from germline, CDR1 is MDHEN and CDR2 is SYDVKM. Based on the CDR3 plus reference TRBV28 and TRBJ2-3, the full variable domain is DVKVTQSSRYLVKRTGEKVFLECVQDMDHENMFWYRQDPGLGLRLIYFSYDVKMKEKGDIPEGYSVSREKKERFSLILESASTNQTSMYLCASSWVGGSGSTDTQYFGPGTRLTVL.

This chain connects TRBV28 to TRBJ2-1; the D is unclear. V dropped 2 bases and J dropped 8 bases, with 7 bases sitting between them. Germline CDR1 reads MDHEN; CDR2 reads SYDVKM. The CDR3 spans 12 residues. CDR3 protein: CASSLTEDEQFF. The CDR3 DNA sequence: TGTGCCAGCAGTTTAACAGAGGATGAGCAGTTCTTC. The full variable domain, completed using reference TRBV28 and TRBJ2-1, is DVKVTQSSRYLVKRTGEKVFLECVQDMDHENMFWYRQDPGLGLRLIYFSYDVKMKEKGDIPEGYSVSREKKERFSLILESASTNQTSMYLCASSLTEDEQFFGPGTRLTVL.